Each of the 7 T cell receptor beta chains below was sequenced from the same sample in a study of graft-versus-host responses after intestinal transplantation. The antigens these receptors bind are not known. Here immunoSEQ multiplex PCR was the method, and the copy in TCRdb shows in-frame clones only, minus some. The sample shows 50,000 or so clones, around nine tenths of them seen only once. The input for sequencing was unstimulated CD4+ T cells sorted from spleen or lymph node cells, taken before transplant. These TCRs come from a human donor who was the organ donor for an intestinal transplant.

This chain uses TRBV28 with TRBJ2-1, with 8 bases aligning to TRBD2. Germline V CDR1 and CDR2: MDHEN, SYDVKM. The CDR3 spans 15 residues. Trimming at V came to 5 bases and at J to 3 bases, leaving 6 bases not matched to a gene. The CDR3 DNA is TGTGCCAGCAGTCAGCGGGAGAGCTTCTACAATGAGCAGTTCTTC. Its translation is CASSQRESFYNEQFF.

The chain joins TRBV19 to TRBJ2-3; 9 bases map to TRBD2. Germline V lookup: CDR1 LNHDA, CDR2 SQIVND (reference sequence). There are 21 residues in the CDR3. V dropped 3 bases and J dropped 3; count of bases not matched to a gene: 22. The CDR3 nucleotides are TGTGCCAGTAGTATCCGGGGACTAGCCAGGGTTTCCTTCGGTAAAACAGATACGCAGTATTTT. This codes for CASSIRGLARVSFGKTDTQYF.

The chain is built from TRBV4-1 and TRBJ2-3; 12 nucleotides agree with TRBD2. J lost 4 bases, V lost 1 base, and 0 bases had no gene match. The length of the CDR3 is 15 residues. In germline, CDR1 is MGHRA, CDR2 YSYEKL. This chain's CDR3 is CASSQGLAGADTQYF. The CDR3 nucleotides read TGCGCCAGCAGCCAAGGACTAGCGGGAGCAGATACGCAGTATTTT.

The chain links TRBV10-3 to TRBJ2-7; 9 bases line up with TRBD1. V shed 0 bases, J shed 5 bases, and the junction held 5 bases outside the gene matches. The CDR3 runs 15 residues. Germline loops: CDR1 ENHRY, CDR2 SYGVKD. The CDR3 DNA sequence: TGTGCCATCAGTGAGTCGGGGGGGACAGGGAACGAGCAGTACTTC. This translates into CAISESGGTGNEQYF.

Here the CDR3 reads CASSYNLGKTEAFF. CDR3 bases: TGTGCCAGCAGTTACAATCTCGGGAAGACTGAAGCTTTCTTT. The gene calls are TRBV6-6 and TRBJ1-1; D uncertain. CDR1 is MNHNY, CDR2 SVGAGI, per germline (reference sequence). V was trimmed by 2 bases and J by 5 bases, leaving 12 bases between them. This CDR3 comprises 14 residues.

The DNA of the CDR3 is TGTGCCAGCAAAGTCAACCCGTTCACAGATACGCAGTATTTT. Residues: CASKVNPFTDTQYF. The chain links TRBV5-4 to TRBJ2-3; unclear D gene. CDR3 length equals 14 residues. Germline assignment: CDR1 SGHNT and CDR2 YYREEE (reference sequence). Trimming shortened V by 6 bases and J by 2 bases, and 13 bases separated the two germline ends.

Worth noting for this clone: The same CDR3 also results from other DNA sequences found in this sample. The rearrangement uses TRBV7-2 and TRBJ2-3; TRBD2 matches 9 bases. From germline, CDR1 is SGHTA and CDR2 FQGNSA. The trim removed 2 bases at V and 3 bases at J, leaving 0 bases unmatched. There are 14 residues in the CDR3. This CDR3 reads CASSLTSGTDTQYF. The CDR3 DNA reads as TGTGCCAGCAGCTTAACTAGCGGGACAGATACGCAGTATTTT.